The next 2 T cell receptor beta chains were all read from a single sample in a study of control samples from healthy donors and cancer patients. The assay was immunoSEQ multiplex PCR, and TCRdb's table has in-frame clones only and misses some. The table records 65,000 to 95,000 clones, about 90% of them present only once. The sequencing input was blood. The receptors derive from a man aged 45 to 65 in good health.

The CDR3 DNA is TGTGCCAGCAGTTGGACCGGGGGGCAGCCCCAGCATTTT. The encoded protein is CASSWTGGQPQHF. The chain has TRBV27 and TRBJ1-5; weak D call: TRBD1 (5 bases). CDR3 length equals 13 residues. V shed 4 bases and J shed 7 bases, with 11 bases lying between them. The V gene's germline CDR1 is MNHEY and CDR2 SMNVEV (reference sequence).

The gene calls are TRBV11-1 and TRBJ2-7; TRBD2 is a possible D gene (6 bases). This CDR3 comprises 15 residues. V lost 3 bases to trimming and J lost 3 bases, with 15 bases between them. Germline loops: CDR1 SGHAT, CDR2 FQDESV (reference sequence). CDR3 nucleotides: TGTGCCAGCAGCTTGGGCCGGGGAGCGGGCTACGAGCAGTACTTC. Its protein product is CASSLGRGAGYEQYF. Supplemented by reference TRBV11-1 and TRBJ2-7, the full variable domain reads EAEVAQSPRYKITEKSQAVAFWCDPISGHATLYWYRQILGQGPELLVQFQDESVVDDSQLPKDRFSAERLKGVDSTLKIQPAELGDSAMYLCASSLGRGAGYEQYFGPGTRLTVT.